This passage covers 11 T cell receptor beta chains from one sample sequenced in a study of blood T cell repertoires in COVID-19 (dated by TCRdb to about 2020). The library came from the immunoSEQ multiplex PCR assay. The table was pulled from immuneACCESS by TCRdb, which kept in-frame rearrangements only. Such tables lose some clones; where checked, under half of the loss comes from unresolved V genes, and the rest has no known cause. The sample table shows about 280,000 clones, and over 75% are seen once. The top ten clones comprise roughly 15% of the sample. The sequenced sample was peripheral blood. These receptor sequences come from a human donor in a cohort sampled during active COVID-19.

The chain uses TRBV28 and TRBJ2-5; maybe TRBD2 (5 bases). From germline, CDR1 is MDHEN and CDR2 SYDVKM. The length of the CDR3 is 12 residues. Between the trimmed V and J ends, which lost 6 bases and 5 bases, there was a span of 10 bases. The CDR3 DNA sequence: TGTGCCAGCAGCCGGAGGTTGGAGACCCAGTACTTC. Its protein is CASSRRLETQYF.

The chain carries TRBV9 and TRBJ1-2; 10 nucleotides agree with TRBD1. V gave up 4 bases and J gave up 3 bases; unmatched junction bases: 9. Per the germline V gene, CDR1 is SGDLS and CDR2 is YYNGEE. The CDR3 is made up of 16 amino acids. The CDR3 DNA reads TGTGCCAGCAGCCAGGGACAGGGGTTGTATGACTATGGCTACACCTTC. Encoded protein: CASSQGQGLYDYGYTF.

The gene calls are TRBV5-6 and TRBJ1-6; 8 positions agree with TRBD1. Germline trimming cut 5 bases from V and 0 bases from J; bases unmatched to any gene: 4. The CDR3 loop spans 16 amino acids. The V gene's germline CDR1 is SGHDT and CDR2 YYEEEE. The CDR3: CASSWTGSSYNSPLHF. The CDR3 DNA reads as TGTGCCAGCAGTTGGACAGGGAGCTCCTATAATTCACCCCTCCACTTT.

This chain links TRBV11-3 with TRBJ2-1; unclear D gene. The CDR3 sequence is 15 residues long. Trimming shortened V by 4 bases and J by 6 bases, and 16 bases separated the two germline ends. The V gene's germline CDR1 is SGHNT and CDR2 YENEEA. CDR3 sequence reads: CASSSGGSFGNEQFF. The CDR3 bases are TGTGCCAGCAGCTCGGGTGGTAGTTTCGGCAATGAGCAGTTCTTC.

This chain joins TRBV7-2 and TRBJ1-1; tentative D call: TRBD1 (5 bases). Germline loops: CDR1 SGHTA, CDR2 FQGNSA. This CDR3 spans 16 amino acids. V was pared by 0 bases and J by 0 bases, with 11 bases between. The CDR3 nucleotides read TGTGCCAGCAGCTTAGCCGGGGGAGCAATGAACACTGAAGCTTTCTTT. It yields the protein CASSLAGGAMNTEAFF.

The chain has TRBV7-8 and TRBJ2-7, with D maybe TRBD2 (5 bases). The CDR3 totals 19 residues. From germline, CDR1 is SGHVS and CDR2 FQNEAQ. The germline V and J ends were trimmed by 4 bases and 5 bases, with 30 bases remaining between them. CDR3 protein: CASSSSVARAPGRVNEQYF. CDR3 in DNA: TGTGCCAGCAGCTCATCAGTGGCCCGGGCCCCCGGGCGGGTGAACGAGCAGTACTTC.

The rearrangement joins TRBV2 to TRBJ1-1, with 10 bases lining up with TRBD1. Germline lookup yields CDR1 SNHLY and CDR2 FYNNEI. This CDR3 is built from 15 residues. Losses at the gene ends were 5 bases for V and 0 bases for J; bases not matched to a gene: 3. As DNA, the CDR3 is TGTGCCAGCAGTAGACAGGGGGCGGTGAACACTGAAGCTTTCTTT. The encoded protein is CASSRQGAVNTEAFF.

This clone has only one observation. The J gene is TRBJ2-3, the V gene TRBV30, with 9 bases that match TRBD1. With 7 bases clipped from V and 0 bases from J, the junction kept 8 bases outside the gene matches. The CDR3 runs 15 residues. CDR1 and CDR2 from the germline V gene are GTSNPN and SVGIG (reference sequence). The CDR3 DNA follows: TGTGCCTTTACCCCTGGACAGGGGAGCACAGATACGCAGTATTTT. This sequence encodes CAFTPGQGSTDTQYF.

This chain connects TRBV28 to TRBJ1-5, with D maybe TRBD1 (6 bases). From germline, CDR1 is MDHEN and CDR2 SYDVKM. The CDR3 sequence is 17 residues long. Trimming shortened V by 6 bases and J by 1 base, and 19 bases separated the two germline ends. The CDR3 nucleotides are TGTGCCAGCAGACCACAGGGAAGGGAGGGGAGCAATCAGCCCCAGCATTTT. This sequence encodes CASRPQGREGSNQPQHF.

The CDR3 protein is CSVQTSGASYEQYF. The CDR3 coding sequence is TGCAGCGTGCAAACTAGCGGAGCTTCCTACGAGCAGTACTTC. This chain connects TRBV29-1 to TRBJ2-7; 8 bases agree with TRBD2. J gave up 1 base and V 6 bases, and 8 bases lay outside the gene matches. The V gene's germline CDR1 is SQVTM and CDR2 ANQGSEA. The CDR3 is made up of 14 amino acids.

The CDR3 DNA sequence: TGTGCCAGCAGTCGTACATCTCTCCGGGACAGCTTCAATGAGCAGTTCTTC. It codes for CASSRTSLRDSFNEQFF. The chain employs TRBV27 and TRBJ2-1; 7 positions match TRBD1. The CDR3 runs to 17 residues. Germline values: CDR1 MNHEY, CDR2 SMNVEV (reference sequence). The trim removed 5 bases at V and 6 bases at J, leaving 16 bases unmatched.